These 23 T cell receptor beta chains were sequenced from one sample in a study of blood T cell repertoires in COVID-19. The data were produced by immunoSEQ multiplex PCR, yet TCRdb's version contains in-frame clones alone and is incomplete. The sample holds about 240,000 clones, around 90% seen once. The sequencing sample was made of peripheral blood. The receptors here all came from a man younger than 45 with COVID-19, enrolled during active disease.

The genes are TRBV29-1 and TRBJ2-7; TRBD2 is a possible D gene (5 bases). The CDR3 sequence is 13 residues long. With 5 bases removed from V and 2 bases from J, the gap between germline ends came to 13 bases. CDR1 and CDR2 (germline): SQVTM, ANQGSEA. The chain's CDR3 is CSVTWAGPYEQYF. CDR3 bases: TGCAGCGTTACATGGGCGGGTCCCTACGAGCAGTACTTC.

The rearrangement links TRBV4-1 to TRBJ1-5; D is uncertain. Trimming left V 6 bases short and J 5 bases short, with 11 bases between. Germline CDR1 is MGHRA and CDR2 is YSYEKL. CDR3 length equals 13 residues. The CDR3 DNA reads as TGCGCCAGCAGTGGGCAAAACGATCAGCCCCAGCATTTT. Translation: CASSGQNDQPQHF.

This chain uses TRBV14 with TRBJ1-1, with D perhaps matching TRBD1 (6 bases). The CDR3 consists of 16 residues. Deletions cut 2 bases from V and 5 bases from J, with 18 bases between. CDR1 SGHDN and CDR2 FVKESK come from the germline V gene. This CDR3 is CASSQQWGQKGTEAFF. The CDR3 DNA sequence: TGTGCCAGCAGCCAACAATGGGGGCAAAAGGGTACTGAAGCTTTCTTT.

This clone was counted once. The rearrangement uses TRBV6-1 and TRBJ1-2, with 8 bases matching TRBD1. This CDR3 contains 13 residues. Germline loops: CDR1 MNHNS, CDR2 SASEGT. Trimming cost V 3 bases and J 12 bases; bases outside gene matches: 9. The CDR3 here is CASSDGQGRLNTF. CDR3 sequence (DNA): TGTGCCAGCAGTGACGGACAGGGCCGTCTGAACACCTTC.

This clone was detected a few times. This chain uses TRBV29-1 with TRBJ1-2; 7 nucleotides agree with TRBD1. J lost 6 bases, V lost 6 bases, and 13 bases had no gene match. This CDR3 has 14 residues. Germline V CDR1 and CDR2: SQVTM, ANQGSEA. The DNA for the CDR3 is TGCAGCGTCCGGACGCAGACAGGGCGCCATGGCTACACCTTC. Its translation: CSVRTQTGRHGYTF.

The chain joins TRBV19 to TRBJ1-2; weak D call: TRBD1 (5 bases). CDR3 length equals 14 residues. In germline, CDR1 is LNHDA, CDR2 SQIVND (reference sequence). With 9 bases removed from V and 9 bases from J, the gap between germline ends came to 23 bases. The CDR3 DNA reads TGTGCCAGCGCTCCCGGGCAGGGCGGGAGCCGCTACACCTTC. Encoded protein: CASAPGQGGSRYTF.

This sequence joins TRBV5-4 and TRBJ2-3; D call uncertain. Germline V lookup: CDR1 SGHNT, CDR2 YYREEE (reference sequence). Trimming left V 5 bases short and J 4 bases short, with 11 bases between. The CDR3 sequence is 13 residues long. The CDR3 sequence: CASRSTGPDTQYF. The CDR3 bases are TGTGCCAGCAGATCCACCGGTCCAGATACGCAGTATTTT.

The chain joins TRBV6-1 to TRBJ1-1; a weak D match, TRBD1 (6 bases). The germline CDR1 and CDR2 sequences are MNHNS and SASEGT. The CDR3 is made up of 12 amino acids. V dropped 2 bases and J dropped 11 bases, with 12 bases sitting between them. This chain's CDR3 is CASSERTDWAFF. The CDR3 DNA follows: TGTGCCAGCAGTGAAAGGACAGATTGGGCTTTCTTT.

The chain links TRBV3-1 (or the pseudogene TRBV3-2) to TRBJ1-6; weak D call: TRBD1 (5 bases). The CDR3 is 15 residues long. The V gene lost 1 base and the J gene lost 8 bases, with 12 bases spanning the gap. The germline V gene encodes CDR1 LGHDT and CDR2 YNNKEL (reference sequence). The CDR3 protein is CASSQALAGDSPLHF. Here the CDR3 DNA reads TGTGCCAGCAGCCAAGCCCTTGCGGGGGATTCACCCCTCCACTTT.

The gene calls are TRBV30 and TRBJ2-7; 7 bases line up with TRBD2. This CDR3 is 14 amino acids long. From germline, CDR1 is GTSNPN and CDR2 SVGIG (reference sequence). Trimming at V came to 8 bases and at J to 9 bases, leaving 19 bases not matched to a gene. The CDR3: CAGGTIFLREVQYF. CDR3 coding DNA: TGTGCCGGGGGGACTATCTTTTTACGAGAAGTGCAGTACTTC.

This clone showed up just once. The junction differs from germline at one of its ends, possibly a read error. The chain carries TRBV5-4 and TRBJ2-7; 13 bases are shared with TRBD2. CDR1 and CDR2 (germline): SGHNT, YYREEE (reference sequence). This CDR3 region has 16 residues. This CDR3 reads CASSFWTSGGSHEQYF. CDR3 DNA: TGTGCCAGCAGCTTCTGGACTAGCGGGGGCTCCCACGAGCAGTACTTC.

V is TRBV25-1 and J is TRBJ1-1; TRBD1 agrees at 8 bases. V was pared by 2 bases and J by 1 base, with 6 bases of the junction left unmatched. This CDR3 region has 16 residues. Germline CDR1 MGHDK, CDR2 SYGVNS. CDR3 DNA sequence: TGTGCCAGCAGTGAACGAGGACAGGGTCCGAACACTGAAGCTTTCTTT. Translation gives CASSERGQGPNTEAFF.

V and J are TRBV6-6 and TRBJ1-6, with 8 bases matching TRBD1. This CDR3 spans 18 amino acids. The V gene end was trimmed by 5 bases and the J gene end by 0 bases; junction bases not matched to a gene: 9. Germline CDR1 reads MNHNY; CDR2 reads SVGAGI (reference sequence). The CDR3 region has the DNA TGTGCCAGCAGTCCCAGGACAGGGCGAAGCTCCTATAATTCACCCCTCCACTTT. It specifies CASSPRTGRSSYNSPLHF.

The rearrangement links TRBV2 to TRBJ2-3; 10 bases fit TRBD1. This CDR3 has 18 amino acids. Trimming took 6 bases from V and 3 from J; bases not matched to a gene: 15. Per the germline V gene, CDR1 is SNHLY and CDR2 is FYNNEI. CDR3 bases: TGTGCCAGCAGCAAATCTCCGGGACAGGGGATGGGTACAGATACGCAGTATTTT. This sequence encodes CASSKSPGQGMGTDTQYF.

V gene TRBV7-9 combines with J gene TRBJ2-2; a possible D gene is TRBD1 (5 bases). The length of the CDR3 is 14 residues. Trimming removed 1 base at V and 4 bases at J, with 7 bases between. In germline, CDR1 is SEHNR, CDR2 FQNEAQ (reference sequence). The CDR3 sequence: CASSLGQSTGELFF. The CDR3 DNA sequence: TGTGCCAGCAGCTTAGGACAGTCCACCGGGGAGCTGTTTTTT.

The table lists this clone with a count of one. This chain links TRBV3-1 (or the pseudogene TRBV3-2) with TRBJ2-3; TRBD2 matches at 7 bases. CDR1 and CDR2 (germline): LGHDT, YNNKEL (reference sequence). Trimming at V came to 1 base and at J to 1 base, leaving 8 bases not matched to a gene. The CDR3 consists of 17 residues. CDR3 in DNA: TGTGCCAGCAGCCAAGCGGGCGGGACTATCGGCACAGATACGCAGTATTTT. Amino acid sequence: CASSQAGGTIGTDTQYF.

The sample holds one count of this clone. The rearrangement joins TRBV4-1 to TRBJ1-1, with D possibly matching TRBD1 (5 bases). CDR3 size: 14 residues. V was clipped by 1 base and J by 8 bases, with 14 bases between them. The germline V gene encodes CDR1 MGHRA and CDR2 YSYEKL. The CDR3 nucleotides are TGCGCCAGCAGCCAAGTTAGTATAGGGGCCGAAGCTTTCTTT. This codes for CASSQVSIGAEAFF.

The V and J genes are TRBV5-5 and TRBJ2-5; D might be TRBD1 (5 bases). The germline CDR1 and CDR2 sequences are SGHKS and YYEKEE (reference sequence). The CDR3 sequence is 12 residues long. The V end was cut by 2 bases, the J end by 5 bases, with 7 bases between. CDR3 bases: TGTGCCAGCAGCTTCAGGGCGGAGACCCAGTACTTC. The encoded protein is CASSFRAETQYF.

This clone appeared a single time. The rearrangement links TRBV28 to TRBJ1-5; TRBD1 agrees at 7 bases. The CDR3 totals 16 residues. J lost 6 bases, V lost 2 bases, and 10 bases had no gene match. CDR1 is MDHEN and CDR2 is SYDVKM in the germline V gene. The DNA of the CDR3 is TGTGCCAGCAGTTTAAGGATGGGCAGGGGGAGTCAGCCCCAGCATTTT. It is translated as CASSLRMGRGSQPQHF.

This chain's CDR3 is CASSLEDGNYGYTF. CDR3 sequence (DNA): TGTGCCAGCAGTTTGGAGGACGGTAACTATGGCTACACCTTC. This chain connects TRBV28 to TRBJ1-2; D gene uncertain. The CDR3 is made up of 14 amino acids. Trimming removed 3 bases from V and 1 base from J, with 9 bases in between. Germline V CDR1 and CDR2: MDHEN, SYDVKM.

DNA of the CDR3: TGCAGCGTCGGACAGACCGGGCAGGCTTTCTTT. This translates into CSVGQTGQAFF. The rearrangement links TRBV29-1 to TRBJ1-1, with a tentative D call TRBD1 (6 bases). Germline V gene sequence: CDR1 SQVTM, CDR2 ANQGSEA. With 6 bases removed from V and 11 bases from J, the gap between germline ends came to 16 bases. This CDR3 is 11 amino acids long.

This clone has just one count. V gene TRBV11-1 combines with J gene TRBJ2-7; the match to TRBD1 covers 11 bases. The CDR3 loop spans 13 amino acids. In germline, CDR1 is SGHAT, CDR2 FQDESV (reference sequence). Trimming removed 10 bases from V and 4 bases from J; junction bases left unmatched: 6. This CDR3 is CATGQGARYEQYF. For the CDR3, the DNA is TGTGCCACCGGACAGGGGGCCAGGTACGAGCAGTACTTC. Filled out from reference TRBV11-1 and TRBJ2-7, the complete variable domain reads EAEVAQSPRYKITEKSQAVAFWCDPISGHATLYWYRQILGQGPELLVQFQDESVVDDSQLPKDRFSAERLKGVDSTLKIQPAELGDSAMYLCATGQGARYEQYFGPGTRLTVT.

The chain couples TRBV7-7 to TRBJ2-3; TRBD2 matches at 11 bases. The CDR3 consists of 16 residues. V lost 1 base to trimming and J lost 6 bases; unmatched junction nucleotides: 6. Germline V lookup: CDR1 SSHAT, CDR2 FNYEAQ (reference sequence). CDR3 in DNA: TGTGCCAGCAGCTTAGAGGCTAGCGGGGGGCTTGATACGCAGTATTTT. Protein: CASSLEASGGLDTQYF. The full variable domain, in which reference TRBV7-7 and TRBJ2-3 provide the parts outside the CDR3, is GAGVSQSPRYKVTKRGQDVTLRCDPISSHATLYWYQQALGQGPEFLTYFNYEAQPDKSGLPSDRFSAERPEGSISTLTIQRTEQRDSAMYRCASSLEASGGLDTQYFGPGTRLTVL.